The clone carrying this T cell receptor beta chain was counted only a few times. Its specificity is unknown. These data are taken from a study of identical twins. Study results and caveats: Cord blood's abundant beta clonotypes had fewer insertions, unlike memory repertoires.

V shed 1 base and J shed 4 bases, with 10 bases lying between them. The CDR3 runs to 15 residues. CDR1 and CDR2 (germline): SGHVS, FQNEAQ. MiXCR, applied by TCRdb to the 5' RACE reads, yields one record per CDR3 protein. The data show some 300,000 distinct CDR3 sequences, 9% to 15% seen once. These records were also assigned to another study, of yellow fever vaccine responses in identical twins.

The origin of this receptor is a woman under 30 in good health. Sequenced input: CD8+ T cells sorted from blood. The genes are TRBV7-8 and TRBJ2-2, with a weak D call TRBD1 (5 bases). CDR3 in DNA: TGTGCCAGCAGCTTAGGCAGGGCGCGCACCGGGGAGCTGTTTTTT. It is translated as CASSLGRARTGELFF.